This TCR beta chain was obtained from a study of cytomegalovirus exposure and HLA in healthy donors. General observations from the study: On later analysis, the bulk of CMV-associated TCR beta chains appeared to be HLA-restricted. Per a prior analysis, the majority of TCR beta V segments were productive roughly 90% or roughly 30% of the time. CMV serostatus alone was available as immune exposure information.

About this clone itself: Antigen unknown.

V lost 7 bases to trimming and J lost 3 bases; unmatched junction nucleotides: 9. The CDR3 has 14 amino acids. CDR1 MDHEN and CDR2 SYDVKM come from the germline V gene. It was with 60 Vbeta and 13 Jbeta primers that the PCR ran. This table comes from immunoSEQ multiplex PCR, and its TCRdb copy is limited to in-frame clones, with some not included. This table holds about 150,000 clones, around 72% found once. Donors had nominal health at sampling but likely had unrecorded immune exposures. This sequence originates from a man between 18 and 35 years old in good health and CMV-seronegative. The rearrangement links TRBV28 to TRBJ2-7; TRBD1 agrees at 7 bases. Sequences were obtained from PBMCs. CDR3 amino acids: CASNSGQILYEQYF. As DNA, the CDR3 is TGTGCCAGCAACTCGGGACAGATCCTCTACGAGCAGTACTTC.